This TCR beta chain was recovered during a study of technical replicates of blood from a few donors. CDR1 SSHAT and CDR2 FNYEAQ come from the germline V gene (reference sequence). The ends were cut back, 5 bases at V and 4 bases at J, with 17 bases in the middle. There are 16 residues in the CDR3. TCRdb's table, derived via immunoSEQ multiplex PCR, lists solely in-frame clones and lacks some. Among over 50,000 clones listed, roughly 93% were seen once. The sequenced sample was PBMCs. This chain connects TRBV7-7 to TRBJ2-2, with D hard to call. The TCR sequence derives from a human donor in good health. Some clones in this sample may be carry-over from other donors' samples. In nucleotides, the CDR3 is TGTGCCAGCAGCCCCCAGACGACCCCGGGCACCGGGGAGCTGTTTTTT. Protein sequence: CASSPQTTPGTGELFF.